This is a list of T cell receptor beta chains from one sample in a study of OX40 agonist ivuxolimab in advanced cancers. Produced via immunoSEQ multiplex PCR; TCRdb's table is partial and in-frame only. Here the sample spans tens of thousands of clones, around 85% being singletons. The starting material was CD4+ or CD8+ T cells sorted from blood, obtained in a trial of the OX40 agonist ivuxolimab. These receptors were collected from an adult with an advanced solid tumor such as melanoma, head and neck, liver or kidney cancer. The CDR3 runs from the conserved cysteine through the conserved F or W. The D gene is left open where the match is weak. Size tells how often a clone was seen (once, few, many) or the class of an expanded clone, and some rows leave it out.

d_call: .; clone_size: .; j_call: TRBJ2-2; v_call: TRBV19; cdr3_aa: CASKIVNTGELFF; cdr3_nt: TGTGCCAGTAAAATAGTAAACACCGGGGAGCTGTTTTTT
d_call: TRBD2; clone_size: .; j_call: TRBJ2-1; v_call: TRBV4-1; cdr3_aa: CASSPGGLAAKSSYNEQFF; cdr3_nt: TGCGCCAGCAGCCCAGGAGGACTAGCGGCAAAGAGCTCCTACAATGAGCAGTTCTTC
d_call: TRBD2; clone_size: .; j_call: TRBJ2-4; v_call: TRBV2; cdr3_aa: CASRRGTSGRAVKNIQYF; cdr3_nt: TGTGCCAGCAGGCGGGGGACTAGCGGGAGGGCCGTCAAAAACATTCAGTACTTC
d_call: .; clone_size: .; j_call: TRBJ1-5; v_call: TRBV10-3; cdr3_aa: CAISEAGGAGGNQPQHF; cdr3_nt: TGTGCCATCAGTGAGGCTGGGGGGGCCGGAGGCAATCAGCCCCAGCATTTT
d_call: TRBD2; clone_size: .; j_call: TRBJ2-7; v_call: TRBV5-6; cdr3_aa: CASSVRLAGGYTDEQYF; cdr3_nt: TGTGCCAGCAGCGTACGACTAGCGGGGGGATACACGGACGAGCAGTACTTC
d_call: .; clone_size: .; j_call: TRBJ1-2; v_call: TRBV7-9; cdr3_aa: CASSFGSNYGYTF; cdr3_nt: TGTGCCAGCAGCTTTGGCTCTAACTATGGCTACACCTTC
d_call: TRBD1; clone_size: once; j_call: TRBJ2-7; v_call: TRBV28; cdr3_aa: CASSTHPGTGVSYEQYF; cdr3_nt: TGTGCCAGCAGTACCCACCCCGGGACAGGGGTTTCCTACGAGCAGTACTTC
d_call: .; clone_size: .; j_call: TRBJ2-1; v_call: TRBV19; cdr3_aa: CASSRREQANNEQFF; cdr3_nt: TGTGCCAGTAGTAGGAGGGAGCAGGCGAACAATGAGCAGTTCTTC
d_call: TRBD1; clone_size: .; j_call: TRBJ1-5; v_call: TRBV6-6; cdr3_aa: CASSYRDRETNQPQHF; cdr3_nt: TGTGCCAGCAGTTACCGGGACAGGGAAACCAATCAGCCCCAGCATTTT
d_call: .; clone_size: .; j_call: TRBJ1-6; v_call: TRBV15; cdr3_aa: CATGSTSSYNSPLHF; cdr3_nt: TGTGCCACCGGCTCGACCAGCTCCTATAATTCACCCCTCCACTTT
d_call: TRBD1; clone_size: .; j_call: TRBJ1-4; v_call: TRBV5-1; cdr3_aa: CASSPLGTGGAENEKLFF; cdr3_nt: TGCGCCAGCAGCCCCCTCGGGACAGGGGGCGCAGAGAATGAAAAACTGTTTTTT
d_call: .; clone_size: .; j_call: TRBJ2-1; v_call: TRBV6-1; cdr3_aa: CASSLSRTAHEQFF; cdr3_nt: TGTGCCAGCAGCCTCTCCCGGACTGCTCATGAGCAGTTCTTC
d_call: .; clone_size: .; j_call: TRBJ1-5; v_call: TRBV7-9; cdr3_aa: CASSQYSNQPQHF; cdr3_nt: TGTGCCAGCAGCCAGTATAGCAATCAGCCCCAGCATTTT
d_call: .; clone_size: .; j_call: TRBJ1-1; v_call: TRBV29-1; cdr3_aa: CSARKTDTEAFF; cdr3_nt: TGCAGCGCCCGAAAGACGGACACTGAAGCTTTCTTT
d_call: .; clone_size: .; j_call: TRBJ2-3; v_call: TRBV5-8; cdr3_aa: CASSLGRGFTDTQYF; cdr3_nt: TGTGCCAGCAGCTTGGGTCGGGGGTTCACAGATACGCAGTATTTT
d_call: .; clone_size: .; j_call: TRBJ2-7; v_call: TRBV15; cdr3_aa: CATSRDRDVKTYEQYF; cdr3_nt: TGTGCCACCAGCAGAGACCGGGACGTTAAGACCTACGAGCAGTACTTC
d_call: TRBD2; clone_size: .; j_call: TRBJ2-3; v_call: TRBV11-2; cdr3_aa: CASSLVASGGTDTQYF; cdr3_nt: TGTGCCAGCAGCTTAGTGGCTAGCGGGGGGACAGATACGCAGTATTTT
d_call: .; clone_size: .; j_call: TRBJ2-7; v_call: TRBV15; cdr3_aa: CATSRDPSYEQYF; cdr3_nt: TGTGCCACCAGCAGAGATCCCAGCTACGAGCAGTACTTC
d_call: TRBD2; clone_size: .; j_call: TRBJ2-3; v_call: TRBV19; cdr3_aa: CASRSGTSTDTQYF; cdr3_nt: TGTGCCAGTAGAAGCGGGACTAGCACAGATACGCAGTATTTT
d_call: TRBD1; clone_size: .; j_call: TRBJ1-4; v_call: TRBV30; cdr3_aa: CAYGQGYEKLFF; cdr3_nt: TGTGCCTACGGACAGGGTTATGAAAAACTGTTTTTT
d_call: .; clone_size: .; j_call: TRBJ2-3; v_call: TRBV7-2; cdr3_aa: CASSSDRTTDTQYF; cdr3_nt: TGTGCCAGCAGCTCAGACAGGACCACAGATACGCAGTATTTT
d_call: TRBD1; clone_size: .; j_call: TRBJ1-5; v_call: TRBV5-6; cdr3_aa: CASSESPGQSEPQHF; cdr3_nt: TGTGCCAGCAGCGAAAGCCCGGGACAGTCGGAGCCCCAGCATTTT
d_call: TRBD2; clone_size: .; j_call: TRBJ2-3; v_call: TRBV29-1; cdr3_aa: CSGSGTSGDTQYF; cdr3_nt: TGCAGCGGCTCCGGGACTAGCGGAGATACGCAGTATTTT
d_call: TRBD1; clone_size: .; j_call: TRBJ2-7; v_call: TRBV11-1; cdr3_aa: CASSFQGAAHEQYF; cdr3_nt: TGTGCCAGCAGCTTCCAGGGGGCGGCCCACGAGCAGTACTTC